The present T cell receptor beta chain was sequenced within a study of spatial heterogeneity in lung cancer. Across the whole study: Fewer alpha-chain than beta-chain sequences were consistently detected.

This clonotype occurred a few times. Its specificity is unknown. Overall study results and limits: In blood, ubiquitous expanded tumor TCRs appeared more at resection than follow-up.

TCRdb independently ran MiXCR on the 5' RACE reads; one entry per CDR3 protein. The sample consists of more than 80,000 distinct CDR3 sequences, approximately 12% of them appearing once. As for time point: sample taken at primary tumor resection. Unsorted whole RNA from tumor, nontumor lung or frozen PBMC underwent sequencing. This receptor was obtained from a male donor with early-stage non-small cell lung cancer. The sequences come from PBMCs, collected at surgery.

CDR3 DNA: TGTGCCAGCGGGTCGGCAGGGGACGCCGGGGAGCTGTTTTTT. Translation: CASGSAGDAGELFF. The chain has TRBV11-3 and TRBJ2-2; tentatively, D is TRBD1 (6 bases). V dropped 8 bases and J dropped 6 bases, with 16 bases sitting between them. The CDR3 contains 14 residues. Germline V gene data show CDR1 as SGHNT and CDR2 as YENEEA.